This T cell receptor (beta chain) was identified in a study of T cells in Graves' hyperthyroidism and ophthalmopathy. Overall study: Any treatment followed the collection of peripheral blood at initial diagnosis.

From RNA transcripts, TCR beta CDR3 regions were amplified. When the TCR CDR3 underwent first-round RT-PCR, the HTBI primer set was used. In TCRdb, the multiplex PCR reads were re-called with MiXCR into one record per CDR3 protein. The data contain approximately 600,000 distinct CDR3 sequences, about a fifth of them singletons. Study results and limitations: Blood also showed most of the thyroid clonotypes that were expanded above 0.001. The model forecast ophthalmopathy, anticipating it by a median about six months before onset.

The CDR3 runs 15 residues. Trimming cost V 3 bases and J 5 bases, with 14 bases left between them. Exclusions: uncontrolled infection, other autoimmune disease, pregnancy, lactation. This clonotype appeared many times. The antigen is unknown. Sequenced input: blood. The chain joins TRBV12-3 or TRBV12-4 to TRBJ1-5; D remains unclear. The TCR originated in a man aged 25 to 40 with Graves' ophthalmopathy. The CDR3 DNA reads TGTGCCAGCAGTTTCTTCGCGGCAGAGGATCAGCCCCAGCATTTT. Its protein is CASSFFAAEDQPQHF.